What follows are 19 T cell receptor beta chains derived from one specimen sequenced in a study of T cell responses to AZD1222 COVID-19 vaccine. Measured with immunoSEQ multiplex PCR; TCRdb has only the in-frame clones, and not every one. Here the sample spans 55,000 to 70,000 clones, about three quarters being singletons. The sequences come from peripheral blood, collected on day 0 of AZD1222 vaccination. The receptors were gathered from an adult in good health.

V and J are TRBV5-1 and TRBJ2-3; no clear D. This CDR3 is built from 16 residues. Germline CDR1 is SGHRS and CDR2 is YFSETQ. The V end lost 2 bases, the J end lost 1 base, and 14 bases lay between the germline ends. CDR3 nucleotides: TGCGCCAGCAGCTTTATTCCGGCCCAAGGCACAGATACGCAGTATTTT. It yields the protein CASSFIPAQGTDTQYF.

V is TRBV30 and J is TRBJ2-7; D gene unclear. Germline V lookup: CDR1 GTSNPN, CDR2 SVGIG (reference sequence). Trimming took 0 bases from V and 4 from J, leaving 16 bases between them. The CDR3 spans 15 residues. DNA for the CDR3: TGTGCCTGGAGTGTCCTAGAACTACAGAAATACGAGCAGTACTTC. Its protein is CAWSVLELQKYEQYF.

This chain connects TRBV13 to TRBJ2-1; 10 bases are a match to TRBD2. After removal of 5 bases from V and 3 bases from J, the junction contained 1 base not matched to a gene. The germline V gene has CDR1 PRHDT and CDR2 FYEKMQ (reference sequence). The CDR3 length is 14 residues. The CDR3 loop is CASSQRGGYNEQFF. CDR3 DNA sequence: TGTGCCAGCAGCCAGCGGGGGGGCTACAATGAGCAGTTCTTC.

This chain joins TRBV5-6 and TRBJ1-2; 7 positions match TRBD1. CDR1 is SGHDT and CDR2 is YYEEEE in the germline V gene. This CDR3 comprises 14 residues. Trimming removed 4 bases from V and 3 bases from J; junction bases left unmatched: 6. The CDR3: CASSPTGTDYGYTF. In DNA, the CDR3 is TGTGCCAGCAGCCCGACAGGGACGGACTATGGCTACACCTTC.

V is TRBV18 and J is TRBJ1-4; 7 bases line up with TRBD1. CDR3 length: 15 amino acids. V shed 4 bases, J shed 0 bases, and the junction held 2 bases outside the gene matches. Germline V CDR1 and CDR2: KGHSH, LQKENI. CDR3 nucleotide sequence: TGTGCCAGCTCACTCACAGGGGCAACTAATGAAAAACTGTTTTTT. Its protein is CASSLTGATNEKLFF. Looking up the rest from reference TRBV18 and TRBJ1-4 gives the full variable domain: NAGVMQNPRHLVRRRGQEARLRCSPMKGHSHVYWYRQLPEEGLKFMVYLQKENIIDESGMPKERFSAEFPKEGPSILRIQQVVRGDSAAYFCASSLTGATNEKLFFGSGTQLSVL.

This clone was found a few times. The chain uses TRBV18 and TRBJ2-7; possibly TRBD1 for D (5 bases). The CDR3 has 16 amino acids. CDR1 is KGHSH, CDR2 LQKENI, per germline. Trimming stripped 3 bases from V and 6 bases from J, with 21 bases between. The CDR3 reads CASSPLYTLGQAEQYF. CDR3 DNA sequence: TGTGCCAGCTCACCTCTTTACACACTGGGGCAGGCCGAGCAGTACTTC.

About this clone: Different DNA sequences within this sample yield the same CDR3. The chain is built from TRBV7-2 and TRBJ1-2; D call uncertain. The V end was cut by 5 bases, the J end by 3 bases, with 16 bases between. The CDR3 covers 15 residues. CDR1 and CDR2 (germline): SGHTA, FQGNSA. Written as DNA, the CDR3 is TGTGCCAGCAGCCCGCTGGGTTGGGGAGACTATGGCTACACCTTC. This sequence encodes CASSPLGWGDYGYTF.

The genes are TRBV11-2 and TRBJ2-3; tentative D call: TRBD1 (5 bases). V dropped 5 bases and J dropped 4 bases, with 19 bases sitting between them. CDR1 and CDR2 (germline): SGHAT, FQNNGV. This CDR3 is built from 16 residues. The CDR3 region has the DNA TGTGCCAGCAGCCGGAGAACCCAGGGTTTATCAGATACGCAGTATTTT. It specifies CASSRRTQGLSDTQYF.

The chain is built from TRBV5-6 and TRBJ2-2, with 9 bases aligning to TRBD2. The CDR3 runs to 14 residues. CDR1 is SGHDT and CDR2 is YYEEEE in the germline V gene. V dropped 7 bases and J dropped 0; count of bases not matched to a gene: 1. CDR3: CASASGANTGELFF. CDR3 in DNA: TGTGCCAGCGCTAGCGGGGCGAACACCGGGGAGCTGTTTTTT. Looking up the rest from reference TRBV5-6 and TRBJ2-2 gives the full variable domain: DAGVTQSPTHLIKTRGQQVTLRCSPKSGHDTVSWYQQALGQGPQFIFQYYEEEERQRGNFPDRFSGHQFPNYSSELNVNALLLGDSALYLCASASGANTGELFFGEGSRLTVL.

The chain is built from TRBV27 and TRBJ1-5, with 9 bases lining up with TRBD1. Germline V gene sequence: CDR1 MNHEY, CDR2 SMNVEV (reference sequence). The V and J ends lost 10 bases and 5 bases, in that order; junction bases with no gene match: 6. This CDR3 is 13 amino acids long. CDR3: CATSGTGYQPQHF. Written as DNA, the CDR3 is TGTGCCACCTCAGGGACAGGGTATCAGCCCCAGCATTTT.

The gene calls are TRBV5-1 and TRBJ2-7; a possible D gene is TRBD2 (7 bases). Between the trimmed V and J ends, which lost 4 bases and 5 bases, there was a span of 19 bases. CDR1 and CDR2 (germline): SGHRS, YFSETQ. This CDR3 spans 15 amino acids. In nucleotides, the CDR3 is TGCGCCAGCAGCGACAATGGGGGGGCACTTAACGAGCAGTACTTC. Residues: CASSDNGGALNEQYF.

This clone has just one count. The chain links TRBV7-9 to TRBJ2-5; 7 bases fit TRBD1. This CDR3 has 13 residues. Germline trimming cut 4 bases from V and 5 bases from J; bases unmatched to any gene: 4. CDR1 and CDR2 (germline): SEHNR, FQNEAQ (reference sequence). The CDR3 protein is CASSSTGFETQYF. CDR3 bases: TGTGCCAGCAGCTCGACAGGGTTCGAGACCCAGTACTTC.

This clone was seen a single time. J is TRBJ2-2 and V is TRBV5-1; D is perhaps TRBD1 or TRBD2 (6 bases each). Trimming took off 6 bases at V and 5 bases at J, with 14 bases between the two ends. Germline lookup yields CDR1 SGHRS and CDR2 YFSETQ. The CDR3 sequence is 14 residues long. The CDR3 here is CASNTEGGTGELFF. The CDR3 DNA follows: TGCGCCAGCAACACTGAGGGGGGAACCGGGGAGCTGTTTTTT.

The genes are TRBV9 and TRBJ2-3; D unclear. Germline lookup yields CDR1 SGDLS and CDR2 YYNGEE. The CDR3 runs 13 residues. V was clipped by 0 bases and J by 0 bases, with 2 bases between them. The CDR3 loop reads CASSVESTDTQYF. CDR3 bases: TGTGCCAGCAGCGTAGAAAGCACAGATACGCAGTATTTT. The full variable domain, its missing parts supplied by reference TRBV9 and TRBJ2-3, is DSGVTQTPKHLITATGQRVTLRCSPRSGDLSVYWYQQSLDQGLQFLIQYYNGEERAKGNILERFSAQQFPDLHSELNLSSLELGDSALYFCASSVESTDTQYFGPGTRLTVL.

This chain links TRBV28 with TRBJ1-5, with D unclear. CDR3 length equals 15 residues. Trimming removed 5 bases from V and 6 bases from J, with 17 bases in between. CDR1 MDHEN and CDR2 SYDVKM come from the germline V gene. Written as DNA, the CDR3 is TGTGCCAGCAGTCTCCCGGACCAAGGCATTCAGCCCCAGCATTTT. Its translation is CASSLPDQGIQPQHF.

Here the CDR3 DNA reads TGTGCCAGCAGTTACTCCGCCGCGAGCGATAATTCACCCCTCCACTTT. Translated: CASSYSAASDNSPLHF. This chain links TRBV6-5 with TRBJ1-6; D gene uncertain. CDR1 and CDR2 (germline): MNHEY, SVGAGI. The germline V and J ends were trimmed by 0 bases and 5 bases, with 11 bases remaining between them. The CDR3 sequence is 16 residues long.

This clone came up once. The V gene is TRBV7-9, the J gene TRBJ1-4; a possible D gene is TRBD1 (5 bases). CDR1 and CDR2 from the germline V gene are SEHNR and FQNEAQ (reference sequence). This CDR3 has 15 residues. Trimming left V 1 base short and J 2 bases short, with 8 bases between. In DNA, the CDR3 is TGTGCCAGCAGCTTAGATGGGGGGACTAATGAAAAACTGTTTTTT. Its protein is CASSLDGGTNEKLFF.

The chain links TRBV4-3 to TRBJ2-7; the D is unclear. The CDR3 spans 15 residues. Per germline, CDR1 LGHNA and CDR2 YSLEER. Trimming left V 1 base short and J 4 bases short, with 14 bases between. The CDR3 sequence is CASSQVPDTMYEQYF. CDR3 DNA: TGCGCCAGCAGCCAAGTGCCCGACACTATGTACGAGCAGTACTTC.

This clone has only a few counts. This rearrangement joins TRBV3-1 (or the pseudogene TRBV3-2) to TRBJ1-2; D uncertain. The CDR3 has 14 residues. Between the trimmed V and J ends, which lost 2 bases and 3 bases, there was a span of 10 bases. Germline-derived CDR1 and CDR2 are LGHDT and YNNKEL (reference sequence). As DNA, the CDR3 is TGTGCCAGCAGCCAACTATTAAGGGACTATGGCTACACCTTC. It encodes CASSQLLRDYGYTF.